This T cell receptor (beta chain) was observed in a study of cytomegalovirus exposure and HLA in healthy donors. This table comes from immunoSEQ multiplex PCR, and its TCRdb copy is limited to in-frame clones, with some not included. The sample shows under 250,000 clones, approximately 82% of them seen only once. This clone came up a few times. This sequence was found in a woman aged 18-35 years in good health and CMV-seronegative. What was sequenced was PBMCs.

Here the CDR3 reads CASSFGGIANEQFF. The CDR3 nucleotides read TGTGCCAGCAGTTTTGGCGGGATTGCCAATGAGCAGTTCTTC. The chain is built from TRBV6-5 and TRBJ2-1, with D possibly TRBD2 on 6 matching bases. The germline V gene encodes CDR1 MNHEY and CDR2 SVGAGI. This CDR3 spans 14 amino acids. V was clipped by 4 bases and J by 6 bases, with 13 bases between them.